This T cell receptor (beta chain) was sequenced during a study of cytomegalovirus exposure and HLA in healthy donors. PCR primers comprised 60 Vbeta and 13 Jbeta primers. Libraries were prepared by immunoSEQ multiplex PCR; TCRdb keeps only in-frame clonotypes and omits some of them. The sample yields some 140,000 clones, approximately 87% seen once. The CDR3 is made up of 14 amino acids. Germline lookup yields CDR1 MNHEY and CDR2 SVGAGI. V shed 3 bases and J shed 3 bases, with 10 bases lying between them. Study conclusions and caveats: Further analysis was carried out later, and it showed several of the most significant clusters appearing linked to common viral pathogens.

This clone was observed a handful of times. Its antigen is not known. Sequenced sample: PBMCs. The chain uses TRBV6-5 and TRBJ2-3; D call uncertain. The TCR was taken from a young woman in good health and CMV-seronegative. The chain's CDR3 is CASSYLADTDTQYF. Here the CDR3 DNA reads TGTGCCAGCAGTTATTTGGCGGATACAGATACGCAGTATTTT.